These 20 T cell receptor beta chains originate from one sample sequenced in a study of blood T cell repertoires in COVID-19. The repertoire was sequenced with immunoSEQ multiplex PCR; TCRdb's copy has only in-frame clones and lacks some. Here the sample spans 250,000 to 350,000 clones, around nine tenths being singletons. Input material: peripheral blood. These receptor sequences come from a man aged 25 to 40 with acute or convalescent COVID-19.

The chain uses TRBV19 and TRBJ1-5; D gene uncertain. Trimming cost V 4 bases and J 7 bases, with 8 bases left between them. Germline-derived CDR1 and CDR2 are LNHDA and SQIVND (reference sequence). This CDR3 is 12 amino acids long. Here the CDR3 reads CASSNHQQPQHF. Written as DNA, the CDR3 is TGTGCCAGTAGTAATCACCAGCAGCCCCAGCATTTT.

The gene calls are TRBV4-1 and TRBJ2-7; no clear D. This CDR3 comprises 13 residues. Germline V gives CDR1 MGHRA, CDR2 YSYEKL. V shed 4 bases and J shed 0 bases, with 7 bases lying between them. CDR3 sequence: CASSPDSSYEQYF. Written as DNA, the CDR3 is TGCGCCAGCAGCCCCGACTCCTCCTACGAGCAGTACTTC.

The chain is built from TRBV7-6 and TRBJ1-5, with D possibly matching TRBD1 (6 bases). The CDR3 length is 15 residues. The V gene's germline CDR1 is SGHVS and CDR2 FNYEAQ. The V end was cut by 1 base, the J end by 0 bases, with 7 bases between. This CDR3 is CASSLGTDSNQPQHF. The DNA for the CDR3 is TGTGCCAGCAGCTTAGGGACAGATAGCAATCAGCCCCAGCATTTT.

The rearrangement joins TRBV24-1 to TRBJ2-5; a possible D gene is TRBD1 (6 bases). The CDR3 loop spans 15 amino acids. V was cut by 5 bases and J by 0 bases, with 12 bases left in between. Per the germline V gene, CDR1 is KGHDR and CDR2 is SFDVKD. The CDR3 sequence: CATSGSTGYQETQYF. CDR3 nucleotides: TGTGCCACCAGTGGGTCGACAGGATACCAAGAGACCCAGTACTTC.

The rearrangement links TRBV5-1 to TRBJ1-1, with D possibly being TRBD1 (6 bases). The CDR3 covers 16 residues. The germline CDR1 and CDR2 sequences are SGHRS and YFSETQ. Trimming stripped 2 bases from V and 0 bases from J, with 14 bases between. CDR3 sequence (DNA): TGCGCCAGCAGCTTCGGGGAGGGGGGCATGAACACTGAAGCTTTCTTT. This encodes CASSFGEGGMNTEAFF.

This clone was found a few times. The chain carries TRBV3-1 (or the pseudogene TRBV3-2) and TRBJ1-3; possible D gene TRBD1, 5 bases. This CDR3 region has 15 residues. V lost 6 bases and J 4 bases, leaving 16 bases between the germline ends. CDR1 and CDR2 from the germline V gene are LGHDT and YNNKEL (reference sequence). The CDR3 bases are TGTGCCAGCAGTACTACAGGTAAAGCGGGAAACACCATATATTTT. Protein: CASSTTGKAGNTIYF.

The chain couples TRBV14 to TRBJ1-1, with 8 bases that match TRBD1. Looked up from germline, CDR1 is SGHDN and CDR2 is FVKESK. The junction had 5 bases not matched to a gene; V was cut back by 0 bases and J by 5 bases. CDR3 length: 15 residues. DNA of the CDR3: TGTGCCAGCAGCCAAGACTTCAGGGGGCATACTGAAGCTTTCTTT. Amino acid sequence: CASSQDFRGHTEAFF.

The chain links TRBV15 to TRBJ1-2, with 7 bases aligning to TRBD1. The germline CDR1 and CDR2 sequences are LNHNV and YYDKDF (reference sequence). This CDR3 is built from 13 residues. V lost 1 base to trimming and J lost 9 bases; unmatched junction nucleotides: 5. For the CDR3, the DNA is TGTGCCACCAGCAGAGGAAACAGGGGACGCTACACCTTC. Its translation: CATSRGNRGRYTF.

The chain links TRBV12-3 or TRBV12-4 to TRBJ2-7, with D uncertain. This CDR3 contains 13 residues. The V and J ends lost 3 bases and 1 base respectively, with 7 bases between them. Here the CDR3 reads CASSLAQSYEQYF. CDR3 coding DNA: TGTGCCAGCAGTTTGGCACAGTCCTACGAGCAGTACTTC.

This clone was counted a single time. This rearrangement joins TRBV10-2 to TRBJ1-5; tentatively, D is TRBD1 (6 bases). Germline V gives CDR1 WSHSY, CDR2 SAAADI. Trimming cost V 8 bases and J 0 bases, with 17 bases left between them. CDR3 length: 16 residues. The CDR3 DNA sequence: TGCGCCAGCGGATCAGGGGACCTATATAGCAATCAGCCCCAGCATTTT. Protein product: CASGSGDLYSNQPQHF.

Details on this clone: Germline and junction disagree at one end, which may indicate a read error. The rearrangement links TRBV7-7 to TRBJ2-4, with TRBD2 as a possible D gene (5 bases). This CDR3 region has 17 residues. Germline assignment: CDR1 SSHAT and CDR2 FNYEAQ (reference sequence). The DNA for the CDR3 is TGTGCTAGCAGCTTTCGTGGCGCGGGCAAGATCAAAAACATTCAGTACTTC. Amino acids: CASSFRGAGKIKNIQYF.

This rearrangement joins TRBV13 to TRBJ2-7; the match to TRBD2 covers 7 bases. The CDR3 loop spans 15 amino acids. V lost 10 bases, J lost 0 bases, and 12 bases stayed unmatched. Per the germline V gene, CDR1 is PRHDT and CDR2 is FYEKMQ (reference sequence). CDR3 nucleotide sequence: TGTGCCAACCCCCTACGGGGACTAAGCTCCTACGAGCAGTACTTC. Its protein is CANPLRGLSSYEQYF.

The rearrangement uses TRBV6-1 and TRBJ1-4; D not certain. The germline gives CDR1 MNHNS, CDR2 SASEGT. The germline V and J ends were trimmed by 1 base and 5 bases, with 8 bases remaining between them. The CDR3 runs to 14 residues. CDR3 DNA sequence: TGTGCCAGCAGTGAAGACGGGGTGAATGAAAAACTGTTTTTT. Translated: CASSEDGVNEKLFF.

The CDR3 DNA is TGCAGCGTTGTATGGTCAGGATTACTGAATCAGCCCCAGCATTTT. Its translation: CSVVWSGLLNQPQHF. The chain couples TRBV29-1 to TRBJ1-5; D is unresolved. The CDR3 covers 15 residues. V was pared by 4 bases and J by 4 bases, with 17 bases between. Looked up from germline, CDR1 is SQVTM and CDR2 is ANQGSEA.

The chain carries TRBV7-6 and TRBJ1-6; TRBD1 matches 7 bases. Germline loops: CDR1 SGHVS, CDR2 FNYEAQ. CDR3 length: 20 amino acids. V shed 5 bases and J 0 bases; nucleotides not matched to a gene: 16. Here the CDR3 DNA reads TGTGCCAGCAGCCAACTAATTATGAGGGGGCCCAGCTCCTATAATTCACCCCTCCACTTT. It translates to CASSQLIMRGPSSYNSPLHF.

This sequence joins TRBV7-2 and TRBJ2-2; 8 bases match TRBD2. The CDR3 is 19 amino acids. J gave up 6 bases and V 1 base, and 16 bases lay outside the gene matches. Looked up from germline, CDR1 is SGHTA and CDR2 is FQGNSA. Here the CDR3 reads CASSLDGTSSGRISGELFF. In DNA, the CDR3 is TGTGCCAGCAGCTTAGACGGGACATCAAGCGGGAGAATCTCCGGGGAGCTGTTTTTT.

This clone has just one count. V is TRBV28 and J is TRBJ1-3, with D unresolved. V lost 5 bases and J 5 bases, leaving 10 bases between the germline ends. The V gene's germline CDR1 is MDHEN and CDR2 SYDVKM. CDR3 size: 13 residues. CDR3 in amino acids: CASSPLIRNTIYF. DNA for the CDR3: TGTGCCAGCAGTCCACTAATTCGAAACACCATATATTTT. The whole variable domain, filled in from reference TRBV28 and TRBJ1-3, reads DVKVTQSSRYLVKRTGEKVFLECVQDMDHENMFWYRQDPGLGLRLIYFSYDVKMKEKGDIPEGYSVSREKKERFSLILESASTNQTSMYLCASSPLIRNTIYFGEGSWLTVV.

V and J are TRBV7-6 and TRBJ2-1; 10 bases fit TRBD1. CDR1 and CDR2 from the germline V gene are SGHVS and FNYEAQ. After removal of 5 bases from V and 6 bases from J, the junction contained 10 bases not matched to a gene. The CDR3 consists of 16 residues. CDR3 loop: CASSQRGQGLSNEQFF. CDR3 in DNA: TGTGCCAGCAGCCAACGGGGACAGGGGCTCTCCAATGAGCAGTTCTTC.

J is TRBJ1-4 and V is TRBV27; a weak D match, TRBD1 (5 bases). The V gene's germline CDR1 is MNHEY and CDR2 SMNVEV (reference sequence). The V and J ends lost 5 bases and 0 bases respectively, with 10 bases between them. This CDR3 spans 15 amino acids. In DNA form, the CDR3 reads TGTGCCAGCAGTCAACTCAGGGCAACTAATGAAAAACTGTTTTTT. It is translated as CASSQLRATNEKLFF.

This clone was detected once. The chain has TRBV30 and TRBJ1-1; D not certain. V gave up 2 bases and J gave up 6 bases, with 13 bases separating them. The germline V gene has CDR1 GTSNPN and CDR2 SVGIG (reference sequence). CDR3 length: 13 residues. CDR3 nucleotides: TGTGCCTGGAGTCGGGATTGGTATTCTGAAGCTTTCTTT. Encoded protein: CAWSRDWYSEAFF.